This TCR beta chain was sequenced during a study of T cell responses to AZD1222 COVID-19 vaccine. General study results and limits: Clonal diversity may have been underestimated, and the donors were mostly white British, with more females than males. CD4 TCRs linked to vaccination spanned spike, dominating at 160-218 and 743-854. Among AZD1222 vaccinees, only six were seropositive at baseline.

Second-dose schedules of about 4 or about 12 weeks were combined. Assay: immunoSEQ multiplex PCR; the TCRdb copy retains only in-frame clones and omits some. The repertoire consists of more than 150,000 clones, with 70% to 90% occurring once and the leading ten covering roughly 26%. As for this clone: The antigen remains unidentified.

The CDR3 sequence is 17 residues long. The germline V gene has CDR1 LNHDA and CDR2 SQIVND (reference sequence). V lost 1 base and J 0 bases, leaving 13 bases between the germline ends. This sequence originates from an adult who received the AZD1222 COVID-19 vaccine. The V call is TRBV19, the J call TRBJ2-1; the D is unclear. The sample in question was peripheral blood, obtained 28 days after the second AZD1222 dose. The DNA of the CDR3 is TGTGCCAGTAGTATAGCCGATCGCGGCAGCTCCTACAATGAGCAGTTCTTC. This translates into CASSIADRGSSYNEQFF.